These T cell receptor beta chains were read from a single sample in a study of blood T cell repertoires in COVID-19. Data came from immunoSEQ multiplex PCR; TCRdb stores just in-frame clones and leaves some out. Of roughly 300,000 clones in the sample, 85% to 90% are singletons; the top ten hold approximately 12%. Sequencing input: peripheral blood. All receptors derive from a woman aged 25 to 39 with COVID-19, enrolled during active disease. Both conserved end residues are trimmed from each CDR3. Not all rows give a size; the values are once, few, many and, for expanded clones, a class.

TRBV2 - ASSARSRLAGGEQY
TRBV6-5 - ASSSQGKDTEAF
TRBV6-5 once ASQGQGGYTQY
TRBV7-9 - ASSLGSGGRGNEQF
TRBV5-1 - ASSLPDRNYGYT
TRBV27 - ASTERVGYGYT
TRBV18 few ASSPGSGTGELF
TRBV5-1 - ASSPSTGPNQPQH
TRBV5-1 - ASSPGLAGANEQF
TRBV5-6 - ASSLAPGGSSPLH
TRBV5-4 - ASSWGELSYEQY
TRBV19 - ASSIPSGSNQPQH
TRBV4-2 once ASSQVGQGYTEAF
TRBV6-5 - ASSYGTGQPGRGYT
TRBV3-1/TRBV3-2 few ASSHQLRRGEQY
TRBV6-5 - ASSYFDTGSGYT
TRBV7-8 - ASSLAGQGWTNYGYT
TRBV19 - ASSSLGQPQH
TRBV5-4 few ASIGGRSYNEQF
TRBV18 - ASSPGGDRGLSAGYT
TRBV4-1 - ASSQEPASGGTEQF
TRBV2 - ASTGDRGQGTEAF
TRBV5-6 - ASSLRGGYT
TRBV5-1 - ASSFGGPGTDTQY
TRBV2 - ASSDRGDTEAF
TRBV7-9 - ASTTLASTDTQY
TRBV18 - ASSPLGADLETQY
TRBV11-2 - ASSLRQGAIFGYT
TRBV18 - ASSPLQGNNEQF
TRBV7-6 - ASRGGSSYEQY
TRBV10-2 - ASSSTGTSESETQY
TRBV25-1 - ASSARDRGWNQPQH
TRBV3-1/TRBV3-2 - ASSREVYQETQY
TRBV4-1 - ASSQPGLAVTTGELF
TRBV6-6 few ASSPGDIQY
TRBV7-9 - ASSFLAAGAGEQY
TRBV6-5 - ASSFYSGTDYT